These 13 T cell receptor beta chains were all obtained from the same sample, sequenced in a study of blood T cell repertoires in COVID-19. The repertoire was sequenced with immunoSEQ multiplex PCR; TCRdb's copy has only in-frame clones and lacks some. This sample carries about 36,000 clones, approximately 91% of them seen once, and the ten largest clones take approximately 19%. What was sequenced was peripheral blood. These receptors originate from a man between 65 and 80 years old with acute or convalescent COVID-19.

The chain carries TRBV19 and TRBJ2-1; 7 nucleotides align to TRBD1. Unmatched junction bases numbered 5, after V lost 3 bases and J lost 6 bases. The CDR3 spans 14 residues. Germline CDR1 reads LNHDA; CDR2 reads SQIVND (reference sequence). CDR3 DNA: TGTGCCAGTAGTATCGACAGGGTAGGCAATGAGCAGTTCTTC. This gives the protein CASSIDRVGNEQFF.

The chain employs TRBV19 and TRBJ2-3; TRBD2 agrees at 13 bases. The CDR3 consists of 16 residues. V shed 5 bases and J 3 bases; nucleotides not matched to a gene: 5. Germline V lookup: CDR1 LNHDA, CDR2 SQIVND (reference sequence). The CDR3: CASSSRTSGRTDTQYF. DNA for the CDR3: TGTGCCAGTAGTTCGAGGACTAGCGGGAGAACAGATACGCAGTATTTT.

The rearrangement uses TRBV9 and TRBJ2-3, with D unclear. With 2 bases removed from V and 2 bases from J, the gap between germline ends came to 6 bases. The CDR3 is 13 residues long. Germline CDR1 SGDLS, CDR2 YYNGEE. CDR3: CASSVSPTDTQYF. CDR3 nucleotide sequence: TGTGCCAGCAGCGTTAGTCCCACAGATACGCAGTATTTT.

The CDR3 reads CASGAIDRGQDYGYTF. CDR3 nucleotides: TGTGCCAGCGGGGCTATTGACAGGGGGCAAGACTATGGCTACACCTTC. The V call is TRBV19, the J call TRBJ1-2; 10 bases are shared with TRBD1. Germline V CDR1 and CDR2: LNHDA, SQIVND (reference sequence). V lost 9 bases to trimming and J lost 3 bases; unmatched junction nucleotides: 13. The CDR3 totals 16 residues.

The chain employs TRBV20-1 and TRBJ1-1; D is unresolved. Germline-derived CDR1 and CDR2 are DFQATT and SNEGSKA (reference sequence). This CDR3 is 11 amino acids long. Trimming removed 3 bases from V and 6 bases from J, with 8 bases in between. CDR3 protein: CSARQLAEAFF. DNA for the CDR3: TGCAGTGCTAGGCAATTAGCTGAAGCTTTCTTT.

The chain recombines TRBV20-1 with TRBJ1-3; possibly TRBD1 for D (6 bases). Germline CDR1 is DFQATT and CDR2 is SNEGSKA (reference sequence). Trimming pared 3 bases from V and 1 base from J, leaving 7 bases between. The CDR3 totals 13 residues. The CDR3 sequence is CSASRGSGNTIYF. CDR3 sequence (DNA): TGCAGTGCTAGTAGGGGGTCTGGAAACACCATATATTTT.

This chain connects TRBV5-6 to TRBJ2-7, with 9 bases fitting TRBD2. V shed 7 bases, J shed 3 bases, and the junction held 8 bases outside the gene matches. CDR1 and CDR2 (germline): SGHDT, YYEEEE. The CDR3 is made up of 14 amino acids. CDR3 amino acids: CASALAGFNYEQYF. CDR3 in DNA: TGTGCCAGCGCGCTAGCGGGATTTAACTACGAGCAGTACTTC.

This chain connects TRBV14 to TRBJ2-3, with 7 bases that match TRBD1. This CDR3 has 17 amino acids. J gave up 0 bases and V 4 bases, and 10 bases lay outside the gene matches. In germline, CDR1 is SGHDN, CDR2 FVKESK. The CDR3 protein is CASSRDPRGFSTDTQYF. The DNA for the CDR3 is TGTGCCAGCAGCCGCGACCCCAGGGGGTTTAGCACAGATACGCAGTATTTT.

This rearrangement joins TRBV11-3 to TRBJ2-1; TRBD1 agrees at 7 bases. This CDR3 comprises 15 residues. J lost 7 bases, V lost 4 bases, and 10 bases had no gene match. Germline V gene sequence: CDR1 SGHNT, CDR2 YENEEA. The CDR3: CASSSQPTGENEQFF. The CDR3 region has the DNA TGTGCCAGCAGCTCCCAACCTACAGGGGAGAATGAGCAGTTCTTC.

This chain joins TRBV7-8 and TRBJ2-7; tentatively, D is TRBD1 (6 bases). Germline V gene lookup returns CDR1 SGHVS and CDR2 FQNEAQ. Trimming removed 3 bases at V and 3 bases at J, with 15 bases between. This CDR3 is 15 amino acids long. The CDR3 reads CASSFTVDSFYEQYF. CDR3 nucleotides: TGTGCCAGCAGCTTTACTGTGGACAGCTTCTACGAGCAGTACTTC.

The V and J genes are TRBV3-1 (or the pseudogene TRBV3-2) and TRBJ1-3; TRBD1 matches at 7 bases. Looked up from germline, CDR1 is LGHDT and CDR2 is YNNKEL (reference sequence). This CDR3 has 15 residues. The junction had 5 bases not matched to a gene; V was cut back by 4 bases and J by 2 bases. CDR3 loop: CASSLGTAPGNTIYF. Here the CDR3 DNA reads TGTGCCAGCAGCCTCGGGACAGCGCCTGGAAACACCATATATTTT.

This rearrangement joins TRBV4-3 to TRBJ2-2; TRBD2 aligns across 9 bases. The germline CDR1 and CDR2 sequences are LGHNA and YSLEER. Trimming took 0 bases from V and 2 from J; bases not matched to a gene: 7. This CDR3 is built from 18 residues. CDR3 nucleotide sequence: TGCGCCAGCAGCCAAGAAAGACTAGCGGTTTTAAACACCGGGGAGCTGTTTTTT. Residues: CASSQERLAVLNTGELFF.

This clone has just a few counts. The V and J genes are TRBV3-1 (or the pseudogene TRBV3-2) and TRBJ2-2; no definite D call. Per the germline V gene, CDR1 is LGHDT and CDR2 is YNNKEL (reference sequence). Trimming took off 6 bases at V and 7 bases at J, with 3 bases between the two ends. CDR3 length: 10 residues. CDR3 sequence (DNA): TGTGCCAGCAGTCGCGGGGAGCTGTTTTTT. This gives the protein CASSRGELFF.